One and the same sample provided the 17 T cell receptor beta chains below, sequenced in a study of blood T cell repertoires in COVID-19. Libraries were prepared by immunoSEQ multiplex PCR; TCRdb keeps only in-frame clonotypes and omits some of them. The repertoire holds about 330,000 clones, with around 80% as singletons. Input material: peripheral blood. The receptors were gathered from a woman aged 50 to 65 with acute or convalescent COVID-19.

This clone was detected only once. This sequence joins TRBV6-5 and TRBJ1-2; D is possibly TRBD1 (6 bases). Per the germline V gene, CDR1 is MNHEY and CDR2 is SVGAGI. This CDR3 is 14 amino acids long. V was clipped by 6 bases and J by 0 bases, with 11 bases between them. The CDR3, as DNA: TGTGCCAGCAGACAGGACAGTTCTAACTATGGCTACACCTTC. This codes for CASRQDSSNYGYTF.

The CDR3 DNA sequence: TGCGCCAGCAGCTTACCGGGACTAGCGGTACAGTTCTTC. This translates into CASSLPGLAVQFF. The chain employs TRBV4-1 and TRBJ2-1, with 11 bases matching TRBD2. Germline values: CDR1 MGHRA, CDR2 YSYEKL. This CDR3 contains 13 residues. V lost 5 bases and J lost 13; bases outside the gene matches: 7.

The CDR3 reads CASSERADGTDTQYF. DNA of the CDR3: TGTGCCAGCAGTGAGAGGGCGGATGGTACAGATACGCAGTATTTT. The gene calls are TRBV2 and TRBJ2-3; possible D gene TRBD2, 5 bases. The CDR3 covers 15 residues. V gave up 3 bases and J gave up 3 bases, with 13 bases separating them. Germline CDR1 is SNHLY and CDR2 is FYNNEI.

The V gene is TRBV5-1, the J gene TRBJ2-5; 7 bases align to TRBD2. Germline CDR1 is SGHRS and CDR2 is YFSETQ. V gave up 2 bases and J gave up 5 bases; unmatched junction bases: 15. The CDR3 is 17 amino acids. The CDR3 DNA reads TGCGCCAGCAGCTTCTCGCCGAGACTAGCCTCCCGGGAGACCCAGTACTTC. Encoded protein: CASSFSPRLASRETQYF.

The rearrangement uses TRBV6-1 and TRBJ1-2; D call uncertain. V was trimmed by 1 base and J by 5 bases, leaving 8 bases between them. Germline V lookup: CDR1 MNHNS, CDR2 SASEGT. The CDR3 is 13 residues long. CDR3 region: CASSEVAGYGYTF. The CDR3 bases are TGTGCCAGCAGTGAAGTGGCGGGGTATGGCTACACCTTC.

The chain links TRBV5-1 to TRBJ2-3; 11 bases are shared with TRBD2. Germline assignment: CDR1 SGHRS and CDR2 YFSETQ. Unmatched junction bases numbered 0, after V lost 0 bases and J lost 3 bases. The CDR3 has 15 residues. Written as DNA, the CDR3 is TGCGCCAGCAGCTTGGTAGCGGGAGGGACAGATACGCAGTATTTT. Translation gives CASSLVAGGTDTQYF.

V and J are TRBV5-4 and TRBJ2-7; D is possibly TRBD2 (6 bases). The CDR3 consists of 14 residues. The V and J ends lost 3 bases and 7 bases respectively, with 17 bases between them. Per germline, CDR1 SGHNT and CDR2 YYREEE (reference sequence). The CDR3 nucleotides read TGTGCCAGCAGCTCCCCGGGACTTTCGGGGGAGCAGTACTTC. Translated, it gives CASSSPGLSGEQYF.

The table lists this clone with a count of one. The chain combines TRBV28 with TRBJ1-2, with D perhaps matching TRBD1 (6 bases). The germline CDR1 and CDR2 sequences are MDHEN and SYDVKM. CDR3 length: 14 residues. Trimming took 3 bases from V and 4 from J, leaving 12 bases between them. CDR3 in DNA: TGTGCCAGCAGTTTCGGACAGAAAAGCTATGGCTACACCTTC. Its protein is CASSFGQKSYGYTF.

The V gene is TRBV7-9, the J gene TRBJ1-1; 9 bases fit TRBD1. CDR3 length: 14 residues. Trimming removed 5 bases from V and 5 bases from J; junction bases left unmatched: 6. CDR1 is SEHNR, CDR2 FQNEAQ, per germline (reference sequence). This chain's CDR3 is CASSAGTGRTEAFF. In nucleotides, the CDR3 is TGTGCCAGCAGCGCCGGGACAGGGCGGACTGAAGCTTTCTTT.

In its sample, this clone was seen once. The gene calls are TRBV5-1 and TRBJ1-4; D perhaps matches TRBD1 (5 bases). Germline assignment: CDR1 SGHRS and CDR2 YFSETQ. This CDR3 comprises 15 residues. V lost 2 bases to trimming and J lost 0 bases, with 8 bases between them. In DNA form, the CDR3 reads TGCGCCAGCAGCTTTGGGGCCGCAACTAATGAAAAACTGTTTTTT. Amino acid sequence: CASSFGAATNEKLFF.

The genes are TRBV11-3 and TRBJ2-3; D not certain. The CDR3 is 15 amino acids. The germline V gene has CDR1 SGHNT and CDR2 YENEEA. The germline V and J ends were trimmed by 4 bases and 0 bases, with 11 bases remaining between them. CDR3 protein: CASSYPYSSTDTQYF. For the CDR3, the DNA is TGTGCCAGCAGCTACCCCTACTCCAGCACAGATACGCAGTATTTT. Full variable domain (remainder filled in from reference TRBV11-3 and TRBJ2-3): EAGVVQSPRYKIIEKKQPVAFWCNPISGHNTLYWYLQNLGQGPELLIRYENEEAVDDSQLPKDRFSAERLKGVDSTLKIQPAELGDSAVYLCASSYPYSSTDTQYFGPGTRLTVL.

The J gene is TRBJ2-7, the V gene TRBV11-3; 7 positions agree with TRBD1. V was clipped by 5 bases and J by 1 base; unmatched bases: 11. The CDR3 has 16 amino acids. Germline V gene sequence: CDR1 SGHNT, CDR2 YENEEA. This CDR3 is CASSPTGMGQSYEQYV. In DNA form, the CDR3 reads TGTGCCAGCAGCCCCACAGGTATGGGACAGTCCTACGAGCAGTACGTC.

This clone was counted a single time. V usage is TRBV7-2 and J usage is TRBJ2-7; D may be TRBD1 (5 bases). Germline V gene lookup returns CDR1 SGHTA and CDR2 FQGNSA. This CDR3 region has 13 residues. V was cut by 4 bases and J by 6 bases, with 13 bases left in between. CDR3 amino acids: CASSSARVSEQYF. The CDR3, as DNA: TGTGCCAGCAGCTCCGCCAGGGTTTCCGAGCAGTACTTC.

This sequence joins TRBV14 and TRBJ1-4; D is undetermined. Trimming shortened V by 1 base and J by 2 bases, and 17 bases separated the two germline ends. This CDR3 contains 18 residues. The V gene's germline CDR1 is SGHDN and CDR2 FVKESK. CDR3: CASSQVGLGSGTNEKLFF. CDR3 sequence (DNA): TGTGCCAGCAGCCAAGTCGGGTTGGGTAGTGGTACTAATGAAAAACTGTTTTTT.

The chain couples TRBV10-3 to TRBJ2-3; TRBD2 agrees at 13 bases. V was clipped by 0 bases and J by 2 bases; unmatched bases: 8. Germline-derived CDR1 and CDR2 are ENHRY and SYGVKD. The CDR3 length is 19 residues. The CDR3 DNA reads TGTGCCATCAGTGAGTCGTTAACTAGCGGGGGGGCTCCCACAGATACGCAGTATTTT. Protein: CAISESLTSGGAPTDTQYF.

The chain carries TRBV12-5 and TRBJ2-1; TRBD2 agrees at 11 bases. The CDR3 totals 16 residues. Germline V gene data show CDR1 as LGHNT and CDR2 as FRNRAP. Trimming removed 1 base from V and 7 bases from J; junction bases left unmatched: 6. The CDR3: CASGLAKVAGGNEQFF. The CDR3 DNA reads TGTGCTAGTGGTTTGGCGAAAGTAGCGGGGGGGAATGAGCAGTTCTTC.

CDR3: CASSDRGGSYNSPLHF. In DNA form, the CDR3 reads TGTGCCAGTAGTGACAGGGGGGGATCCTATAATTCACCCCTCCACTTT. This rearrangement joins TRBV19 to TRBJ1-6; 9 bases agree with TRBD1. The CDR3 is made up of 16 amino acids. Germline V gene sequence: CDR1 LNHDA, CDR2 SQIVND (reference sequence). Germline trimming cut 5 bases from V and 1 base from J; bases unmatched to any gene: 3.